These 16 T cell receptor beta chains were sequenced from one sample in a study of T cell responses to AZD1222 COVID-19 vaccine. Profiling relied on immunoSEQ multiplex PCR, and the TCRdb table lists in-frame clones only, not all of them. The profile shows roughly 130,000 clones, roughly 85% of them singletons. The starting material was peripheral blood, obtained on day 0 of MenACWY control vaccination. Receptors originate from an adult in good health.

The chain joins TRBV29-1 to TRBJ2-5; 9 bases match TRBD2. The CDR3 loop spans 23 amino acids. V was pared by 5 bases and J by 7 bases, with 38 bases of the junction left unmatched. From germline, CDR1 is SQVTM and CDR2 ANQGSEA. The CDR3 reads CSVSRVSRTHFGRGRGEQGTQYF. For the CDR3, the DNA is TGCAGCGTTTCCCGAGTCTCGAGAACCCATTTCGGACGCGGGAGGGGAGAACAGGGGACCCAGTACTTC. Full variable domain (rest looked up from reference TRBV29-1 and TRBJ2-5): SAVISQKPSRDICQRGTSLTIQCQVDSQVTMMFWYRQQPGQSLTLIATANQGSEATYESGFVIDKFPISRPNLTFSTLTVSNMSPEDSSIYLCSVSRVSRTHFGRGRGEQGTQYFGPGTRLLVL.

The chain combines TRBV19 with TRBJ2-6; TRBD1 aligns across 11 bases. V was pared by 3 bases and J by 4 bases, with 8 bases of the junction left unmatched. CDR1 LNHDA and CDR2 SQIVND come from the germline V gene (reference sequence). The CDR3 is 18 amino acids. The chain's CDR3 is CASSIPGQGARGANVLTF. The DNA of the CDR3 is TGTGCCAGTAGTATCCCTGGACAGGGGGCGCGAGGGGCCAACGTCCTGACTTTC.

The J gene is TRBJ2-1, the V gene TRBV24-1; D not certain. The length of the CDR3 is 16 residues. Between the trimmed V and J ends, which lost 5 bases and 1 base, there was a span of 14 bases. The germline V gene has CDR1 KGHDR and CDR2 SFDVKD. The CDR3 protein is CATSGSGSRSYNEQFF. The CDR3 DNA reads as TGTGCCACCAGTGGGTCGGGTAGCAGGTCCTACAATGAGCAGTTCTTC.

The chain uses TRBV20-1 and TRBJ2-5; possible D gene TRBD1, 6 bases. CDR1 is DFQATT, CDR2 SNEGSKA, per germline (reference sequence). Trimming removed 3 bases at V and 3 bases at J, with 14 bases between. CDR3 length: 14 amino acids. The CDR3 region has the DNA TGCAGTGCTAGTTATAGGCAGGGGAAAGAGACCCAGTACTTC. Its translation is CSASYRQGKETQYF.

This chain connects TRBV27 to TRBJ2-2; no clear D. This CDR3 is built from 12 residues. V was shortened by 5 bases and J by 2 bases, with 3 bases between the two germline ends. Germline V gene lookup returns CDR1 MNHEY and CDR2 SMNVEV (reference sequence). The CDR3 DNA follows: TGTGCCAGCAGTCTAAACACCGGGGAGCTGTTTTTT. This translates into CASSLNTGELFF.

The chain joins TRBV4-1 to TRBJ2-7; TRBD2 aligns across 11 bases. This CDR3 spans 16 amino acids. V was clipped by 0 bases and J by 2 bases; unmatched bases: 3. CDR1 and CDR2 from the germline V gene are MGHRA and YSYEKL. Here the CDR3 DNA reads TGCGCCAGCAGCCAAGAAGAACTAGCGGGGGCCTACGAGCAGTACTTC. It is translated as CASSQEELAGAYEQYF.

The sample holds a few counts of this clone. The V and J genes are TRBV10-3 and TRBJ2-7; 10 nucleotides match TRBD2. The CDR3 consists of 15 residues. Germline CDR1 and CDR2: ENHRY and SYGVKD. V shed 2 bases, J shed 9 bases, and the junction held 10 bases outside the gene matches. Written as DNA, the CDR3 is TGTGCCATCAGTGAGGGACTAGCGGATGCTGGGGGGCAGTACTTC. Its translation is CAISEGLADAGGQYF.

The chain has TRBV3-1 (or the pseudogene TRBV3-2) and TRBJ1-1; 8 bases fit TRBD1. The CDR3 length is 15 residues. V lost 1 base to trimming and J lost 1 base; unmatched junction nucleotides: 2. CDR1 and CDR2 from the germline V gene are LGHDT and YNNKEL (reference sequence). This CDR3 is CASSQVGTGNTEAFF. Here the CDR3 DNA reads TGTGCCAGCAGCCAAGTCGGGACAGGGAACACTGAAGCTTTCTTT.

This clone was seen a handful of times. The gene calls are TRBV5-3 and TRBJ2-2; 7 nucleotides match TRBD1. TRBV5-3 is an ORF, and what it does is uncertain. The CDR3 covers 17 residues. V lost 4 bases and J lost 2; bases outside the gene matches: 11. The CDR3 region is CARSDEARDRNTGELFF. The CDR3 DNA follows: TGTGCCAGAAGCGATGAAGCCCGGGACAGAAACACCGGGGAGCTGTTTTTT.

The J gene is TRBJ1-1, the V gene TRBV30; D remains ambiguous. CDR3 length: 14 amino acids. The ends were cut back, 4 bases at V and 3 bases at J, with 15 bases in the middle. Germline loops: CDR1 GTSNPN, CDR2 SVGIG (reference sequence). This CDR3 is CAWMAPGGYTEAFF. The CDR3 coding sequence is TGTGCCTGGATGGCCCCCGGCGGCTACACTGAAGCTTTCTTT.

The V gene is TRBV2, the J gene TRBJ1-2; D may be TRBD1 (6 bases). Germline V gene sequence: CDR1 SNHLY, CDR2 FYNNEI. CDR3 length equals 14 residues. Trimming left V 7 bases short and J 1 base short, with 13 bases between. This CDR3 reads CASMVDRLNYGYTF. Written as DNA, the CDR3 is TGTGCCAGCATGGTCGACAGGCTTAACTATGGCTACACCTTC. The complete variable domain, with remaining parts taken from reference TRBV2 and TRBJ1-2, reads EPEVTQTPSHQVTQMGQEVILRCVPISNHLYFYWYRQILGQKVEFLVSFYNNEISEKSEIFDDQFSVERPDGSNFTLKIRSTKLEDSAMYFCASMVDRLNYGYTFGSGTRLTVV.

The gene calls are TRBV5-4 and TRBJ2-7; D gene unclear. The CDR3 is made up of 15 amino acids. Germline loops: CDR1 SGHNT, CDR2 YYREEE (reference sequence). V was trimmed by 2 bases and J by 6 bases, leaving 18 bases between them. The CDR3 loop reads CASSLRFGGALEQYF. In DNA, the CDR3 is TGTGCCAGCAGCTTAAGGTTTGGCGGAGCGCTCGAGCAGTACTTC.

The chain recombines TRBV6-2 or TRBV6-3 with TRBJ1-4; tentatively, D is TRBD1 (5 bases). Germline CDR1 is MNHEY and CDR2 is SVGEGT. Trimming left V 2 bases short and J 4 bases short, with 17 bases between. This CDR3 is built from 17 residues. The CDR3 DNA sequence: TGTGCCAGCAGTTACAACCACCCTTGGACACTTAATGAAAAACTGTTTTTT. Amino acids: CASSYNHPWTLNEKLFF.

The chain has TRBV5-6 and TRBJ1-3; D ambiguous. Per the germline V gene, CDR1 is SGHDT and CDR2 is YYEEEE. The CDR3 runs to 17 residues. Trimming took 0 bases from V and 0 from J, leaving 13 bases between them. The CDR3 DNA is TGTGCCAGCAGCTTGGCCCCCAGGACGAACTCTGGAAACACCATATATTTT. It translates to CASSLAPRTNSGNTIYF.

The chain joins TRBV7-8 to TRBJ2-7, with no clear D. Between the trimmed V and J ends, which lost 0 bases and 1 base, there was a span of 13 bases. The CDR3 extends over 16 amino acids. Germline-derived CDR1 and CDR2 are SGHVS and FQNEAQ. In DNA, the CDR3 is TGTGCCAGCAGCTTAGCGTTTGTACAGAAATCCTACGAGCAGTACTTC. Protein: CASSLAFVQKSYEQYF.

The rearrangement joins TRBV5-6 to TRBJ2-5; 7 nucleotides align to TRBD1. This CDR3 region has 13 residues. The junction had 1 base not matched to a gene; V was cut back by 2 bases and J by 3 bases. Germline assignment: CDR1 SGHDT and CDR2 YYEEEE. CDR3 coding DNA: TGTGCCAGCAGCTTCGGACAGGAAGAGACCCAGTACTTC. Protein product: CASSFGQEETQYF.